This TCR beta chain is drawn from a study of long-term antiretroviral therapy in people with HIV. The CDR3 length is 17 residues. The V gene's germline CDR1 is MNHEY and CDR2 SMNVEV (reference sequence). Between the trimmed V and J ends, which lost 4 bases and 5 bases, there was a span of 20 bases. With regard to this clone: The antigen remains undetermined.

The study, taken as a whole, reports: ART was followed by higher diversity that remained below transplant donor controls. Dominant in the repertoire at all time points were clones expanded before ART.

Every donor had one or more pre-ART and two or more post-ART PBMC samples. In the United States, treatment was given to all participants with HIV. This was the immunoSEQ v3.0 assay at survey level. Produced via immunoSEQ multiplex PCR; TCRdb's table is partial and in-frame only. This repertoire shows more than 35,000 clones, approximately 86% found once; its top ten account for roughly 3.6%. The input for sequencing was unsorted PBMCs, taken just before starting antiretroviral therapy. This receptor was obtained from a woman in her late teens or twenties with HIV. The rearrangement joins TRBV27 to TRBJ2-2; D possibly uses TRBD1 or TRBD2 (6 bases each). In DNA, the CDR3 is TGTGCCAGCAGTTGGGACGAACAGGGTGGGAGGACCGGGGAGCTGTTTTTT. Its translation is CASSWDEQGGRTGELFF.